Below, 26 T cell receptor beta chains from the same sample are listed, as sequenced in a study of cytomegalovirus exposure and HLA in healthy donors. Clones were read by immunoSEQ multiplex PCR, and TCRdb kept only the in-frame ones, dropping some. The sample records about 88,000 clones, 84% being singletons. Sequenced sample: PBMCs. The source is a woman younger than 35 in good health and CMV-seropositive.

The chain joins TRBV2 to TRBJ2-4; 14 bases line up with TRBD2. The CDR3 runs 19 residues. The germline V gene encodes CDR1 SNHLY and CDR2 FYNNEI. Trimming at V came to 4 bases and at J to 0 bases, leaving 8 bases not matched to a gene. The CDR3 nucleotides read TGTGCCAGCAGTGTACCGACTAGCGGGGGGGCCCTAGCCAAAAACATTCAGTACTTC. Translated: CASSVPTSGGALAKNIQYF.

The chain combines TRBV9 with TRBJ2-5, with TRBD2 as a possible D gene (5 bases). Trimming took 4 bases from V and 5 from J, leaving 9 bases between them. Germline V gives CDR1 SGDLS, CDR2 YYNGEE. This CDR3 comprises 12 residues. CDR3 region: CASSLTGETQYF. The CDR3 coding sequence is TGTGCCAGCAGCCTAACGGGGGAGACCCAGTACTTC.

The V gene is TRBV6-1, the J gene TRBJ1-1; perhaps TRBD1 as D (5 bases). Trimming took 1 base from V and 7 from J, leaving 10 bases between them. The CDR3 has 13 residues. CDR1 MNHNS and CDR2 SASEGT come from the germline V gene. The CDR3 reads CASSEGDRREAFF. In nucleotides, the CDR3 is TGTGCCAGCAGTGAAGGAGACAGACGTGAAGCTTTCTTT.

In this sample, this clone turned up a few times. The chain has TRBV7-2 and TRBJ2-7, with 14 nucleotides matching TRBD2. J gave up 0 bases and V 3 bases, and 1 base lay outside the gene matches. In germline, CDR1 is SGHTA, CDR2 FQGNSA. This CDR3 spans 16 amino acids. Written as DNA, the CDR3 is TGTGCCAGCAGCTTGGGGACTAGCGGGGGCTCCTACGAGCAGTACTTC. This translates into CASSLGTSGGSYEQYF.

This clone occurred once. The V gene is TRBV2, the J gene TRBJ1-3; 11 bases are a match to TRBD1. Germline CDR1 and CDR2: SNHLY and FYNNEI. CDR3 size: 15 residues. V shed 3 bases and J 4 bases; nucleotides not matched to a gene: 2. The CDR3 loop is CASSEDRGRGNTIYF. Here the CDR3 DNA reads TGTGCCAGCAGTGAGGACAGGGGGCGCGGAAACACCATATATTTT.

For the CDR3, the DNA is TGTGCCAGCAGCCAACCCGGTTTAGCTGAAGCTTTCTTT. This gives the protein CASSQPGLAEAFF. The rearrangement links TRBV4-2 to TRBJ1-1, with unresolved D. The V and J ends lost 2 bases and 6 bases respectively, with 10 bases between them. Germline V CDR1 and CDR2: LGHNA, YNFKEQ. The CDR3 loop spans 13 amino acids.

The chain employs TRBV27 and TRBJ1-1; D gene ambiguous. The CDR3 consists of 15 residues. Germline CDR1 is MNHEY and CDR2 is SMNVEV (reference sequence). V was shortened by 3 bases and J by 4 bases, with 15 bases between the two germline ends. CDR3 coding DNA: TGTGCCAGCAGTTTGTACGGTCGGTGGGCCACTGAAGCTTTCTTT. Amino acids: CASSLYGRWATEAFF.

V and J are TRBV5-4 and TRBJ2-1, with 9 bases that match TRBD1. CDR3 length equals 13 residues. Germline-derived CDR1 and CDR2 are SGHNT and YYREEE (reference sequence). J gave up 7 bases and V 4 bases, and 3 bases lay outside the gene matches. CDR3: CASSIQGANEQFF. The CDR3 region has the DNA TGTGCCAGCAGCATACAGGGGGCAAATGAGCAGTTCTTC.

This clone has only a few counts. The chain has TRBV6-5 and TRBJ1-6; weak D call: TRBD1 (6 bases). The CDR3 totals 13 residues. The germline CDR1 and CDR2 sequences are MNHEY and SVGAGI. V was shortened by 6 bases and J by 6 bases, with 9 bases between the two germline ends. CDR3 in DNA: TGTGCCAGCAGACAGGGAACTAATTCACCCCTCCACTTT. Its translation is CASRQGTNSPLHF.

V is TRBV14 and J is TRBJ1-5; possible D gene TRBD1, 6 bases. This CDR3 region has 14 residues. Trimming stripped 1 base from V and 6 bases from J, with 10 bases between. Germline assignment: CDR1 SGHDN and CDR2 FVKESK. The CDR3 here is CASSQGQVGQPQHF. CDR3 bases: TGTGCCAGCAGCCAAGGACAGGTCGGTCAGCCCCAGCATTTT.

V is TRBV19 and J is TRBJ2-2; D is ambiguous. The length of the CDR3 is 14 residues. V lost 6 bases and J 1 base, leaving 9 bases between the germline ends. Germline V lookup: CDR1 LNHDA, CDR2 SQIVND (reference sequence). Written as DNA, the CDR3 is TGTGCCAGTAGACAAGTGAAGAACACCGGGGAGCTGTTTTTT. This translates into CASRQVKNTGELFF. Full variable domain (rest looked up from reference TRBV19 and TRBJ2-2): DGGITQSPKYLFRKEGQNVTLSCEQNLNHDAMYWYRQDPGQGLRLIYYSQIVNDFQKGDIAEGYSVSREKKESFPLTVTSAQKNPTAFYLCASRQVKNTGELFFGEGSRLTVL.

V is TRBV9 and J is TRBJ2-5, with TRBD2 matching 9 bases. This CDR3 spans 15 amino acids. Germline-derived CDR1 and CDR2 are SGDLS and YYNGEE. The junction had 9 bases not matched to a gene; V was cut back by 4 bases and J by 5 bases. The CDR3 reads CASSPLAGRGETQYF. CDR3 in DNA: TGTGCCAGCAGCCCCCTAGCGGGGAGGGGGGAGACCCAGTACTTC.

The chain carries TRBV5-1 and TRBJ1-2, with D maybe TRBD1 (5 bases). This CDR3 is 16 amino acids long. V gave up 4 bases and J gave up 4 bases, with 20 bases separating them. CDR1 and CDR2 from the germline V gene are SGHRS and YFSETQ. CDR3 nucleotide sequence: TGCGCCAGCAGCCCCGGCGTGCGGGGTAGGGGCTATGGCTACACCTTC. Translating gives CASSPGVRGRGYGYTF.

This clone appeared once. The CDR3 DNA sequence: TGTGCCAGCAGTAGACAGGGGCTGTCCGGAAACACCATATATTTT. Translation gives CASSRQGLSGNTIYF. V gene TRBV28 combines with J gene TRBJ1-3; the match to TRBD1 covers 8 bases. Germline CDR1 reads MDHEN; CDR2 reads SYDVKM. The CDR3 spans 15 residues. V lost 5 bases, J lost 4 bases, and 7 bases stayed unmatched.

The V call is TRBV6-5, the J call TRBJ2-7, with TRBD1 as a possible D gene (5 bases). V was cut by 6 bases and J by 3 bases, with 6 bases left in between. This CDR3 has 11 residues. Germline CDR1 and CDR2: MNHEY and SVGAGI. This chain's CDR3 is CASRDNYEQYF. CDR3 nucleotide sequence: TGTGCCAGCAGGGACAACTACGAGCAGTACTTC.

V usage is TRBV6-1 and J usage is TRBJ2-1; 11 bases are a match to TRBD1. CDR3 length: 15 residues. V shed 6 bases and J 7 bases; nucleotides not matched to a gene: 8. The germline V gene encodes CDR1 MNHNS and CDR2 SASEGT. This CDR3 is CASSVMDRGPNEQFF. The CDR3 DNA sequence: TGTGCCAGCAGCGTGATGGACAGGGGGCCGAATGAGCAGTTCTTC.

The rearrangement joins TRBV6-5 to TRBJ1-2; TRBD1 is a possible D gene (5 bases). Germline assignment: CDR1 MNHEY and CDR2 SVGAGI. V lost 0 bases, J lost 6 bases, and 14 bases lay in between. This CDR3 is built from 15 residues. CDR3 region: CASSYSGPGGDGYTF. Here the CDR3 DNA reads TGTGCCAGCAGTTACTCGGGCCCGGGGGGTGATGGCTACACCTTC.

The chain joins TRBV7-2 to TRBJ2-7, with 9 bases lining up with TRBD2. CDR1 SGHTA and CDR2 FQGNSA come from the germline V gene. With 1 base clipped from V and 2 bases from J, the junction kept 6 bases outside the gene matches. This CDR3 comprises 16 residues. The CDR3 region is CASSLGPSGVPYEQYF. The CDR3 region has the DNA TGTGCCAGCAGCTTAGGACCTAGCGGGGTCCCCTACGAGCAGTACTTC.

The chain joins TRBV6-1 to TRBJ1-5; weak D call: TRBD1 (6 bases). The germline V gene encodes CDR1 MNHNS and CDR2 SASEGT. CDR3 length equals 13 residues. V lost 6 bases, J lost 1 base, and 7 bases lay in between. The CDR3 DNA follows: TGTGCCAGCAGGGGGGCGAGCAATCAGCCCCAGCATTTT. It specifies CASRGASNQPQHF.

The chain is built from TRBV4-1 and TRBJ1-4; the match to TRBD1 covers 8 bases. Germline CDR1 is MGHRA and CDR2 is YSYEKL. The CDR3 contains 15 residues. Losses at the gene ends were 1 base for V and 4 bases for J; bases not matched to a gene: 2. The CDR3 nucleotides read TGCGCCAGCAGCCAAGTGGGACAGGTTAATGAAAAACTGTTTTTT. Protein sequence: CASSQVGQVNEKLFF.

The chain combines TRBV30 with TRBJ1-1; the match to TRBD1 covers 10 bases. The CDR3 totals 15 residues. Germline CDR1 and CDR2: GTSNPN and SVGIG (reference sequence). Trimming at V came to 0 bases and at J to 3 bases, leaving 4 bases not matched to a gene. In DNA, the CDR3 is TGTGCCTGGAGTGTACGGACAGGGGGGTACACTGAAGCTTTCTTT. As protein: CAWSVRTGGYTEAFF.

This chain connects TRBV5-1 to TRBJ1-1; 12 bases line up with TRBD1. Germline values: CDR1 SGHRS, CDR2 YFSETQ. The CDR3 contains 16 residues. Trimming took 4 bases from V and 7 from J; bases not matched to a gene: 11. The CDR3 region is CASSTNRDRGHSEAFF. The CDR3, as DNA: TGCGCCAGCAGCACCAACCGGGACAGGGGGCATAGTGAAGCTTTCTTT.

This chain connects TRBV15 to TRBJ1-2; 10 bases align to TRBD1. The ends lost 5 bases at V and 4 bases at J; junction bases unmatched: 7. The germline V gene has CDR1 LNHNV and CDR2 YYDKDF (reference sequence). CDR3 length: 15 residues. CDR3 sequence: CATSGRTGGTYGYTF. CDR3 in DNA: TGTGCCACCAGCGGAAGGACAGGGGGGACCTATGGCTACACCTTC. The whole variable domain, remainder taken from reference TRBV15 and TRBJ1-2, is DAMVIQNPRYQVTQFGKPVTLSCSQTLNHNVMYWYQQKSSQAPKLLFHYYDKDFNNEADTPDNFQSRRPNTSFCFLDIRSPGLGDTAMYLCATSGRTGGTYGYTFGSGTRLTVV.

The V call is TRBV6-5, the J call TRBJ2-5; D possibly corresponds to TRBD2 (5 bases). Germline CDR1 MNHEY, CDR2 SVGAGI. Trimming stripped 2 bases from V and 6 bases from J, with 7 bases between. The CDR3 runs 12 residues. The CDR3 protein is CASSYPGKTQYF. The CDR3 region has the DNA TGTGCCAGCAGTTACCCCGGGAAGACCCAGTACTTC.

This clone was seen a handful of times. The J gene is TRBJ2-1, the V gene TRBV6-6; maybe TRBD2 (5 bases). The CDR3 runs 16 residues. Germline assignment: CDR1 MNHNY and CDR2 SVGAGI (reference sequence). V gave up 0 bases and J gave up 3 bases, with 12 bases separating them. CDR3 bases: TGTGCCAGCAGTTACTCGGGAGATCTCATCTACAATGAGCAGTTCTTC. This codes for CASSYSGDLIYNEQFF.

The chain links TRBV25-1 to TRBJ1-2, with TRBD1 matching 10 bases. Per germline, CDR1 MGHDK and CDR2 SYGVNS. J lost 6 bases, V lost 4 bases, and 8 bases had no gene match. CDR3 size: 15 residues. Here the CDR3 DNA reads TGTGCCAGCAGTGGAAAGACAGGGGGCACTGATGGCTACACCTTC. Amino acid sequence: CASSGKTGGTDGYTF.